This T cell receptor (beta chain) was sequenced during a study of Ad26.COV2.S vaccination and SARS-CoV-2 variants. The overall study: Ad26.COV2.S was injected intramuscularly once or twice, 56 days apart. The study, taken as a whole, reports: Whether participants received vaccine or placebo, their non-spike TCR breadth was similar. Total T cell responses may have been underestimated by the TCR breadth and depth analyses.

Notes on this clone: Its antigen is as yet unknown.

The method was immunoSEQ multiplex PCR; TCRdb's version includes in-frame clones alone and lacks a portion of them. In the table there are roughly 380,000 clones, 70% to 90% of which are singletons. The V gene's germline CDR1 is SEHNR and CDR2 FQNEAQ (reference sequence). Trimming shortened V by 1 base and J by 6 bases, and 10 bases separated the two germline ends. The CDR3 length is 14 residues. The treatment is: about 20 received Ad26.COV2.S at low or high dose, single or two shots; 5 received placebo; per-sample allocation not given. Sampling occurred on day 63 after the first vaccine or placebo injection.

This receptor was taken from a person aged 18-65 years who received the Ad26.COV2.S COVID-19 vaccine or a placebo. This rearrangement joins TRBV7-9 to TRBJ1-3; perhaps TRBD1 as D (6 bases). This material consisted of peripheral blood, taken in a trial of Ad26.COV2.S vaccine versus placebo. CDR3 coding DNA: TGTGCCAGCAGCTTAGAAGGGGGTATAAACACCATATATTTT. It encodes CASSLEGGINTIYF. The whole variable domain, remainder taken from reference TRBV7-9 and TRBJ1-3, is DTGVSQNPRHKITKRGQNVTFRCDPISEHNRLYWYRQTLGQGPEFLTYFQNEAQLEKSRLLSDRFSAERPKGSFSTLEIQRTEQGDSAMYLCASSLEGGINTIYFGEGSWLTVV.